This T cell receptor beta chain was sequenced during a study of graft-versus-host responses after intestinal transplantation. As for the study in general: The whole recipient group had anti-thymocyte globulin induction followed by tacrolimus and steroids for roughly 3 years. Study-wide results and limits: Early post-transplant HvG declines tracked with peak circulating GvH clone levels.

Only one count was recorded for this clone. Its specificity is not known. The CDR3 is 13 amino acids. The germline gives CDR1 SGHTA, CDR2 FQGNSA. V was shortened by 0 bases and J by 5 bases, with 7 bases between the two germline ends. The data were produced by immunoSEQ multiplex PCR, yet TCRdb's version contains in-frame clones alone and is incomplete. The sample shows over 80,000 clones, about nine tenths of them seen only once. The chain combines TRBV7-2 with TRBJ1-2, with D hard to call. The TCR comes from a human donor who was the organ donor for an intestinal transplant. Sequences were derived from unstimulated CD8+ T cells sorted from spleen or lymph node cells, sampled before transplant. CDR3 region: CASSLAPRYGYTF. DNA of the CDR3: TGTGCCAGCAGCTTAGCGCCCCGGTATGGCTACACCTTC.